Shown below are 21 T cell receptor beta chains from a single sample sequenced in a study of blood T cell repertoires in COVID-19. TCRdb's copy holds only in-frame clones and misses some; the assay was immunoSEQ multiplex PCR. Of under 150,000 clones in the sample, nearly 85% were seen once. The source material was PBMCs or T cells enriched from blood (not recorded which). The receptors were sampled from a man aged 45-60 years in a cohort exposed to, infected with or recovered from COVID-19 (not recorded which).

The chain employs TRBV3-1 (or the pseudogene TRBV3-2) and TRBJ1-1; no firm D call. V was cut by 1 base and J by 0 bases, with 6 bases left in between. Germline V gene lookup returns CDR1 LGHDT and CDR2 YNNKEL (reference sequence). The CDR3 has 14 residues. The CDR3, as DNA: TGTGCCAGCAGCCAAGGAACTATGAACACTGAAGCTTTCTTT. Translation gives CASSQGTMNTEAFF.

CDR3 in amino acids: CASSLTSGGQETQYF. The CDR3 DNA reads as TGTGCCAGCAGTTTGACTAGCGGGGGCCAAGAGACCCAGTACTTC. This chain links TRBV27 with TRBJ2-5, with 12 bases matching TRBD2. CDR1 and CDR2 from the germline V gene are MNHEY and SMNVEV (reference sequence). This CDR3 is built from 15 residues. The junction had 0 bases not matched to a gene; V was cut back by 3 bases and J by 1 base.

This chain links TRBV4-1 with TRBJ1-1, with D possibly matching TRBD1 (6 bases). V was clipped by 0 bases and J by 0 bases, with 11 bases between them. The germline V gene has CDR1 MGHRA and CDR2 YSYEKL. The CDR3 loop spans 16 amino acids. CDR3 amino acids: CASSQDGRGMNTEAFF. CDR3 sequence (DNA): TGCGCCAGCAGCCAAGATGGGAGGGGGATGAACACTGAAGCTTTCTTT.

This chain links TRBV5-5 with TRBJ2-5, with 12 positions matching TRBD2. CDR1 is SGHKS, CDR2 YYEKEE, per germline (reference sequence). There are 17 residues in the CDR3. V shed 0 bases, J shed 5 bases, and the junction held 8 bases outside the gene matches. This chain's CDR3 is CASSLAPLAGGPETQYF. CDR3 sequence (DNA): TGTGCCAGCAGCTTGGCTCCGCTAGCGGGGGGGCCGGAGACCCAGTACTTC.

This clone was seen once. The V call is TRBV24-1, the J call TRBJ2-7, with unresolved D. V dropped 4 bases and J dropped 2 bases, with 5 bases sitting between them. Germline V lookup: CDR1 KGHDR, CDR2 SFDVKD. The CDR3 covers 12 residues. This chain's CDR3 is CATSDSPYEQYF. The DNA of the CDR3 is TGTGCCACCAGTGACTCCCCCTACGAGCAGTACTTC.

This rearrangement joins TRBV6-5 to TRBJ2-5, with 7 bases fitting TRBD1. This CDR3 comprises 14 residues. Trimming cost V 2 bases and J 5 bases; bases outside gene matches: 5. The germline V gene encodes CDR1 MNHEY and CDR2 SVGAGI. CDR3: CASSYASGQETQYF. The DNA of the CDR3 is TGTGCCAGCAGTTACGCCTCGGGACAGGAGACCCAGTACTTC.

This clone was detected a few times. The chain has TRBV12-2 and TRBJ2-7; the table gives TRBD1 as D, unverified against the DNA. TRBV12-2 is noted as a pseudogene. CDR3 size: 13 residues. The CDR3 DNA sequence: TGTGCAAGTCGACACAGGGGGCGATACGAGCAGTACTTC. This translates into CASRHRGRYEQYF.

This clone occurred a few times. This sequence joins TRBV7-9 and TRBJ2-3; possible D gene TRBD1, 5 bases. This CDR3 has 16 amino acids. Germline CDR1 reads SEHNR; CDR2 reads FQNEAQ (reference sequence). V was clipped by 6 bases and J by 2 bases, with 18 bases between them. This CDR3 reads CASRHPKGVFTDTQYF. The CDR3 DNA reads TGTGCCAGCAGACACCCGAAAGGGGTATTCACAGATACGCAGTATTTT.

The chain has TRBV7-9 and TRBJ2-1; 8 positions agree with TRBD2. In germline, CDR1 is SEHNR, CDR2 FQNEAQ (reference sequence). V shed 4 bases, J shed 8 bases, and the junction held 7 bases outside the gene matches. This CDR3 region has 14 residues. The CDR3 DNA is TGTGCCAGCAGCTCAACTAGCGGCGTCCATGAGCAGTTCTTC. Protein: CASSSTSGVHEQFF.

The chain combines TRBV3-1 (or the pseudogene TRBV3-2) with TRBJ2-1, with TRBD2 matching 9 bases. V shed 1 base and J 6 bases; nucleotides not matched to a gene: 13. The CDR3 spans 18 residues. Germline CDR1 reads LGHDT; CDR2 reads YNNKEL (reference sequence). The CDR3: CASSQVTLVAGGINEQFF. The CDR3 region has the DNA TGTGCCAGCAGCCAAGTAACCCTAGTCGCGGGAGGGATCAATGAGCAGTTCTTC.

This chain joins TRBV4-3 and TRBJ1-2, with TRBD1 matching 7 bases. The CDR3 loop spans 15 amino acids. The J segment lost 7 bases and the V segment lost 1 base, leaving 9 bases of the junction unmatched. Per the germline V gene, CDR1 is LGHNA and CDR2 is YSLEER. CDR3 residues: CASSQVYRGVFGYTF. The CDR3 coding sequence is TGCGCCAGCAGCCAAGTGTACAGGGGTGTCTTTGGCTACACCTTC.

This clone was recorded once. CDR3 amino acids: CASSQTGGEDTEAFF. Written as DNA, the CDR3 is TGCGCCAGCAGCCAAACAGGGGGCGAGGACACTGAAGCTTTCTTT. The rearrangement links TRBV4-1 to TRBJ1-1; TRBD1 matches 9 bases. CDR1 MGHRA and CDR2 YSYEKL come from the germline V gene. The V segment lost 2 bases and the J segment 3 bases; nucleotides outside the gene matches: 4. CDR3 length: 15 amino acids.

The chain carries TRBV7-6 and TRBJ2-2; TRBD1 matches 7 bases. V trimming: 4 bases; J trimming: 6 bases; junction bases outside the gene matches: 5. This CDR3 is built from 14 residues. Germline V CDR1 and CDR2: SGHVS, FNYEAQ. DNA for the CDR3: TGTGCCAGCAGCTCGCAGGGGGAAGCCGGGGAGCTGTTTTTT. It codes for CASSSQGEAGELFF.

Of note for this clone: Within the sample, other DNA sequences also encode this same CDR3. J is TRBJ1-3 and V is TRBV5-1, with no clear D. Deletions cut 0 bases from V and 0 bases from J, with 7 bases between. Per the germline V gene, CDR1 is SGHRS and CDR2 is YFSETQ. This CDR3 comprises 15 residues. This CDR3 is CASSLEPGSGNTIYF. The CDR3 DNA is TGCGCCAGCAGCTTGGAGCCGGGCTCTGGAAACACCATATATTTT.

CDR3 coding DNA: TGTGCCAGCAGCCCAGCGGGGGGGAAAGAGACCCAGTACTTC. This sequence encodes CASSPAGGKETQYF. This chain links TRBV7-9 with TRBJ2-5, with 10 bases aligning to TRBD2. V lost 5 bases to trimming and J lost 3 bases; unmatched junction nucleotides: 3. CDR3 length equals 14 residues. Per germline, CDR1 SEHNR and CDR2 FQNEAQ (reference sequence).

This clone came up a few times. The V call is TRBV3-1 (or the pseudogene TRBV3-2), the J call TRBJ1-1, with D possibly matching TRBD1 (5 bases). Between the trimmed V and J ends, which lost 3 bases and 0 bases, there was a span of 14 bases. CDR1 and CDR2 from the germline V gene are LGHDT and YNNKEL (reference sequence). This CDR3 region has 16 residues. The CDR3 region has the DNA TGTGCCAGCAGCCAGGGTTCAGGGAACATGAACACTGAAGCTTTCTTT. The encoded protein is CASSQGSGNMNTEAFF.

J is TRBJ2-1 and V is TRBV6-5; 8 positions match TRBD1. V shed 11 bases and J 1 base; nucleotides not matched to a gene: 4. CDR3 size: 13 residues. Germline lookup yields CDR1 MNHEY and CDR2 SVGAGI. The CDR3 sequence: CAAQGASYNEQFF. In DNA form, the CDR3 reads TGTGCCGCCCAGGGGGCTTCCTACAATGAGCAGTTCTTC.

About this clone: Relative to the germline gene, one junction end is altered; a read error may explain this. The chain is built from TRBV5-1 and TRBJ2-2; TRBD1 aligns across 7 bases. The CDR3 consists of 16 residues. CDR1 and CDR2 (germline): SGHRS, YFSETQ. The CDR3 DNA follows: TGCACCAGCAGCTTGGGGGACAGACCGTACACCGGGGAGCTGCTTTTT. This gives the protein CTSSLGDRPYTGELLF.

This sequence joins TRBV7-6 and TRBJ1-3; a possible D gene is TRBD1 (5 bases). The germline V gene encodes CDR1 SGHVS and CDR2 FNYEAQ. Trimming removed 9 bases at V and 1 base at J, with 10 bases between. The CDR3 covers 13 residues. The CDR3 nucleotides are TGTGCCAGTAGGGGCAGTTCTGGAAACACCATATATTTT. Its translation: CASRGSSGNTIYF.

The chain uses TRBV19 and TRBJ2-1; 8 nucleotides agree with TRBD1. The CDR3 contains 15 residues. J lost 9 bases, V lost 3 bases, and 10 bases had no gene match. Germline CDR1 LNHDA, CDR2 SQIVND (reference sequence). Here the CDR3 DNA reads TGTGCCAGTAGTATCTCCCAGGGGGCGCGGATTGAGCAGTTCTTC. It codes for CASSISQGARIEQFF.

The chain combines TRBV3-1 (or the pseudogene TRBV3-2) with TRBJ2-2; no reliable D call. CDR1 LGHDT and CDR2 YNNKEL come from the germline V gene (reference sequence). The V end lost 0 bases, the J end lost 6 bases, and 8 bases lay between the germline ends. The CDR3 is 14 amino acids. DNA of the CDR3: TGTGCCAGCAGCCAAGATCGGCGGTCCGGGGAGCTGTTTTTT. Protein product: CASSQDRRSGELFF.